Described below is a single T cell receptor beta chain sequence and its context. The sample comes from a study of OX40 agonist ivuxolimab in advanced cancers. Study details: Participants could have had prior anti-PD-1, anti-PD-L1 or anti-CTLA-4 therapy, and 40% had some.

Assay: immunoSEQ multiplex PCR; the TCRdb copy retains only in-frame clones and omits some. The sample consists of more than 65,000 clones, around 84% of them appearing once. This CDR3 comprises 13 residues. V was pared by 5 bases and J by 6 bases, with 11 bases between. The germline V gene has CDR1 SGHNT and CDR2 YENEEA. The sequence derives from an adult with an advanced solid tumor such as melanoma, head and neck, liver or kidney cancer. The sequencing used CD4+ or CD8+ T cells sorted from blood, collected in a trial of the OX40 agonist ivuxolimab. The chain couples TRBV11-3 to TRBJ2-1; D gene unclear. The CDR3 here is CASSPQPGNEQFF. The CDR3 coding sequence is TGTGCCAGCAGCCCCCAACCGGGCAATGAGCAGTTCTTC.